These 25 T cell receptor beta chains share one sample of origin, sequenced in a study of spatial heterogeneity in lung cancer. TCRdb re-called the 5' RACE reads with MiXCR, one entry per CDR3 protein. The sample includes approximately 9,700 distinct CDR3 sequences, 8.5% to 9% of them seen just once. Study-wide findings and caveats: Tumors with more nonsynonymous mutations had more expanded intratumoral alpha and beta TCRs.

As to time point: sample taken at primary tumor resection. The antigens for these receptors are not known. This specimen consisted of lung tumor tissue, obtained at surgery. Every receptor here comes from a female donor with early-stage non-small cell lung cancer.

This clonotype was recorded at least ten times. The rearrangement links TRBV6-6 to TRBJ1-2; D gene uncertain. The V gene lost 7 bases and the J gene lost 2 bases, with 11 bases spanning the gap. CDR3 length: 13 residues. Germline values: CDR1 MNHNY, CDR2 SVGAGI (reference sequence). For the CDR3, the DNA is TGTGCCAGCACCGTGAGGAAGAACTATGGCTACACCTTC. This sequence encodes CASTVRKNYGYTF.

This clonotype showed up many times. The CDR3 DNA is TGTGCCAGCAGCTTGTACAGCGGGACTAGCGGATACAATGAGCAGTTCTTC. Protein sequence: CASSLYSGTSGYNEQFF. V gene TRBV5-6 combines with J gene TRBJ2-1, with TRBD2 matching 11 bases. Germline V gene sequence: CDR1 SGHDT, CDR2 YYEEEE. The CDR3 extends over 17 amino acids. V was pared by 1 base and J by 4 bases, with 7 bases of the junction left unmatched. The whole variable domain, remainder taken from reference TRBV5-6 and TRBJ2-1, is DAGVTQSPTHLIKTRGQQVTLRCSPKSGHDTVSWYQQALGQGPQFIFQYYEEEERQRGNFPDRFSGHQFPNYSSELNVNALLLGDSALYLCASSLYSGTSGYNEQFFGPGTRLTVL.

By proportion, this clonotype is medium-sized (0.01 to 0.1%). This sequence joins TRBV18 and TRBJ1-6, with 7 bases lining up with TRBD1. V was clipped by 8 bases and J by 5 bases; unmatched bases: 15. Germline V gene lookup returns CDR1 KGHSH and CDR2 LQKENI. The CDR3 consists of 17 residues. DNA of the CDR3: TGTGCCAGCGCTCCAAGGGGGCAGGTCCCAGATAATTCACCCCTCCACTTT. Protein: CASAPRGQVPDNSPLHF.

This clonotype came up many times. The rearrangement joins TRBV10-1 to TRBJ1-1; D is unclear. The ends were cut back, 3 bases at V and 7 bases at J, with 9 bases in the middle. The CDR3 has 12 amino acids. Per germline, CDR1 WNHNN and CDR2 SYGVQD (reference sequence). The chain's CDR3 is CASSDDRVEAFF. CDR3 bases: TGCGCCAGCAGTGACGATCGGGTTGAAGCTTTCTTT.

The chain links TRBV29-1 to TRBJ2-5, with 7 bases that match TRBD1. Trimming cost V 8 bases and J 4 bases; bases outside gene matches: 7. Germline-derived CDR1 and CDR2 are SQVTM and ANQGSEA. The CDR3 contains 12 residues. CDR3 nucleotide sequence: TGCAGCTTTAAAGGGGGCAGAGAGACCCAGTACTTC. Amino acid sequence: CSFKGGRETQYF.

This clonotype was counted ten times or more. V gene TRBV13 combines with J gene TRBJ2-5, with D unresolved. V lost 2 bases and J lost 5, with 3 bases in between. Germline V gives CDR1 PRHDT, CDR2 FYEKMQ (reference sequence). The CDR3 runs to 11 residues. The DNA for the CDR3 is TGTGCCAGCAGCTTAACGGAGACCCAGTACTTC. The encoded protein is CASSLTETQYF.

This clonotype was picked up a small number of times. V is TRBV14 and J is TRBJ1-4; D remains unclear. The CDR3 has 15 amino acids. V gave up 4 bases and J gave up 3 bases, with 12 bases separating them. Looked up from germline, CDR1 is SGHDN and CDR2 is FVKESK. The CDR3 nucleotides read TGTGCCAGCAGCCGAAACGCAGGAGCTAATGAAAAACTGTTTTTT. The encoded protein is CASSRNAGANEKLFF.

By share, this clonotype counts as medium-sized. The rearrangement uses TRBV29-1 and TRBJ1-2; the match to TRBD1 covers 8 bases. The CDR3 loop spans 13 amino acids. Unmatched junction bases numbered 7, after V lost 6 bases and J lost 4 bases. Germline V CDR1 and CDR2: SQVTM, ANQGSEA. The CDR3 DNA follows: TGCAGCGTGACGACAGGGGCAGCCTATGGCTACACCTTC. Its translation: CSVTTGAAYGYTF.

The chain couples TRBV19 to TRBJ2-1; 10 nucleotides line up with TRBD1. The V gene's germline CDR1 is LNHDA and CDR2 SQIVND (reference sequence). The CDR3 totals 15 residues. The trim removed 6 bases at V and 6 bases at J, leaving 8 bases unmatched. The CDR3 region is CASRAGTGDVNEQFF. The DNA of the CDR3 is TGTGCCAGTAGGGCCGGGACAGGGGACGTCAATGAGCAGTTCTTC.

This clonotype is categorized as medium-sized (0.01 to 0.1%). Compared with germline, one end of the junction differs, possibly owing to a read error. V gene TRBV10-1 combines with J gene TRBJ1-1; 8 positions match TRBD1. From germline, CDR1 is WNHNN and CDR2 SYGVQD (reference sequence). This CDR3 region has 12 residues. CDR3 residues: CASSTGGTEAFF. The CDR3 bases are TGTGCCAGCAGCACAGGGGGCACTGAAGCTTTCTTT.

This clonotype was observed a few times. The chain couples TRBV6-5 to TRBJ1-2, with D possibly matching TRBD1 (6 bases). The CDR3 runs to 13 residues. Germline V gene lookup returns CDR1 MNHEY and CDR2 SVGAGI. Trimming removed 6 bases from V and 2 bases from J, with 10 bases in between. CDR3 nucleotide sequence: TGTGCCAGCAGAATACAGGGAAACTATGGCTACACCTTC. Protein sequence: CASRIQGNYGYTF.

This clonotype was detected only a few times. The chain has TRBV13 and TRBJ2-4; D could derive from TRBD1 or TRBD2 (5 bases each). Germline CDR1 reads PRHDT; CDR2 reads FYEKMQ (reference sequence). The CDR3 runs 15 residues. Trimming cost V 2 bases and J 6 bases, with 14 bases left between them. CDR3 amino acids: CASSLSGSGANIQYF. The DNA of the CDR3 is TGTGCCAGCAGCTTATCAGGGAGTGGTGCAAACATTCAGTACTTC. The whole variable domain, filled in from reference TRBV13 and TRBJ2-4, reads AAGVIQSPRHLIKEKRETATLKCYPIPRHDTVYWYQQGPGQDPQFLISFYEKMQSDKGSIPDRFSAQQFSDYHSELNMSSLELGDSALYFCASSLSGSGANIQYFGAGTRLSVL.

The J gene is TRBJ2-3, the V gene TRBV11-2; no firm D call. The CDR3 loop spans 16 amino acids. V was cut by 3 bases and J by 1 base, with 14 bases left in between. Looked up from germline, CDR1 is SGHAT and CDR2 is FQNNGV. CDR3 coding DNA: TGTGCCAGCAGCTTCCCCTACCGACACCGCACAGATACGCAGTATTTT. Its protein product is CASSFPYRHRTDTQYF. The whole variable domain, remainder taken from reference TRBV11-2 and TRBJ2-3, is EAGVAQSPRYKIIEKRQSVAFWCNPISGHATLYWYQQILGQGPKLLIQFQNNGVVDDSQLPKDRFSAERLKGVDSTLKIQPAKLEDSAVYLCASSFPYRHRTDTQYFGPGTRLTVL.

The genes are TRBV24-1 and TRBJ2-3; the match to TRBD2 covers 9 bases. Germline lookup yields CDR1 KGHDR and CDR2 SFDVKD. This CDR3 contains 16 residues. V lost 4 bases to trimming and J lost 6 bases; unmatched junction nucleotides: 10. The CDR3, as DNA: TGTGCCACCAGTGAGCCGCTAGCGGGGTCAGAGGATACGCAGTATTTT. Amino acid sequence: CATSEPLAGSEDTQYF.

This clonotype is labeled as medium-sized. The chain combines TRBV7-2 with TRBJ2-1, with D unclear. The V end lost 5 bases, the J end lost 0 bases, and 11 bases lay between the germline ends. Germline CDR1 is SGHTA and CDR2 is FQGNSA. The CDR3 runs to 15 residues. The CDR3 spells CASSPARASYNEQFF. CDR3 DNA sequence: TGTGCCAGCAGCCCCGCACGAGCCTCCTACAATGAGCAGTTCTTC.

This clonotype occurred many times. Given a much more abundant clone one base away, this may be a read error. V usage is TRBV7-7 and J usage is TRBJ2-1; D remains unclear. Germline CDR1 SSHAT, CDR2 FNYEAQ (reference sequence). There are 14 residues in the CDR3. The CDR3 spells CANSLEPGLNEQFF. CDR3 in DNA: TGTGCTAACAGCTTGGAGCCCGGTCTCAATGAGCAGTTCTTC.

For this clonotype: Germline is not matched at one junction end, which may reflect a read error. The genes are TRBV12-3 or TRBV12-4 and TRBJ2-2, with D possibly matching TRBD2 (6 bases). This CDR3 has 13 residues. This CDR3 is CASSLVRGGELVF. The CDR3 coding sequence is TGTGCCAGCAGTTTAGTACGCGGCGGGGAGCTGGTTTTT.

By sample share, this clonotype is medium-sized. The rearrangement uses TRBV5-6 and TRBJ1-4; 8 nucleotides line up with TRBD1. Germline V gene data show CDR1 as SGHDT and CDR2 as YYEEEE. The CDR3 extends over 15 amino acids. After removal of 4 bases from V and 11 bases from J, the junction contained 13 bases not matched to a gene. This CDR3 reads CASSAPGQVLEKLFF. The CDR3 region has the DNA TGTGCCAGCAGCGCGCCGGGACAGGTACTGGAGAAACTGTTTTTT.

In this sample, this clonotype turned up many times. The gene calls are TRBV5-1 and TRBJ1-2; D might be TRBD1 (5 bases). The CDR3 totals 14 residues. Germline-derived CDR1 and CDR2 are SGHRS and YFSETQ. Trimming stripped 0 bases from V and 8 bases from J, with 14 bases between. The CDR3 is CASSLAGQGMGYTF. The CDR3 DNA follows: TGCGCCAGCAGCTTGGCCGGGCAGGGCATGGGCTACACCTTC. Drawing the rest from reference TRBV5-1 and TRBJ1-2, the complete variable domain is KAGVTQTPRYLIKTRGQQVTLSCSPISGHRSVSWYQQTPGQGLQFLFEYFSETQRNKGNFPGRFSGRQFSNSRSEMNVSTLELGDSALYLCASSLAGQGMGYTFGSGTRLTVV.

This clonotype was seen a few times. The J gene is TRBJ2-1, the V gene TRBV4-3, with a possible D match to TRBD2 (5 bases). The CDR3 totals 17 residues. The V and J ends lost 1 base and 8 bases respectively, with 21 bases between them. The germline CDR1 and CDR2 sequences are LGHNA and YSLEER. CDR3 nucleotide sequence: TGCGCCAGCAGCCAAGCCCCCGGGTTCGGGTTGAGGGATGAGCAGTTCTTC. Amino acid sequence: CASSQAPGFGLRDEQFF.

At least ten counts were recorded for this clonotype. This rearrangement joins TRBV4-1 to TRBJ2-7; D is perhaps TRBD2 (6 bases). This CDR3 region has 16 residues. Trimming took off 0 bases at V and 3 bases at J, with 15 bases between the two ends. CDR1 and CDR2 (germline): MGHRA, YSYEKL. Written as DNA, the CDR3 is TGCGCCAGCAGCCAAGATCTTAAACTGGACTACTACGAGCAGTACTTC. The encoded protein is CASSQDLKLDYYEQYF.

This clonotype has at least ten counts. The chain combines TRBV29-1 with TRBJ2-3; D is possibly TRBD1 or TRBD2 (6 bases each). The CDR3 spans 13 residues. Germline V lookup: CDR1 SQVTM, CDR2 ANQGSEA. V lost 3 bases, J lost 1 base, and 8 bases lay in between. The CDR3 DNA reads TGCAGCGTTGACGGGGGCGGCACAGATACGCAGTATTTT. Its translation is CSVDGGGTDTQYF.

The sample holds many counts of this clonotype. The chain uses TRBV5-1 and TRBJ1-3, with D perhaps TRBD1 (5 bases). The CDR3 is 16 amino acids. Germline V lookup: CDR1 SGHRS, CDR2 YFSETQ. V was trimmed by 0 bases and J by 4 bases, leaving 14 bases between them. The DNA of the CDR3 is TGCGCCAGCAGCTTGGGCGGCTCCAGGGTAGGAAACACCATATATTTT. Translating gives CASSLGGSRVGNTIYF.

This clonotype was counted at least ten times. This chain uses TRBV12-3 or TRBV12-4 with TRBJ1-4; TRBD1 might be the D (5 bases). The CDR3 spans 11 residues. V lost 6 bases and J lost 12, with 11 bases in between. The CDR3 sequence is CASSFMGELFF. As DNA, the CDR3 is TGTGCCAGCAGCTTCATGGGGGAACTGTTTTTT.

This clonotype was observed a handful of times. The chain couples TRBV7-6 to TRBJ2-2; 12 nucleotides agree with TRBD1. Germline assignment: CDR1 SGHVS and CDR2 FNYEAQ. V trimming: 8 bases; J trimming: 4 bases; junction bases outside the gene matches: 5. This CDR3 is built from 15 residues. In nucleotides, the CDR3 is TGTGCCAGCCTTGGGACAGGGGGCTTCACCGGGGAGCTGTTTTTT. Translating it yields CASLGTGGFTGELFF.